These 26 T cell receptor beta chains came from one sample sequenced in a study of blood T cell repertoires in COVID-19. Using immunoSEQ multiplex PCR, the repertoire was profiled, and TCRdb retains in-frame clones only, with some absent. This repertoire shows roughly 200,000 clones, under 80% found once; its top ten account for roughly 14%. The sample comprised peripheral blood. The source of these receptors is a man in his fifties who had recovered from COVID-19.

The V and J genes are TRBV5-6 and TRBJ1-5; no clear D. Trimming stripped 1 base from V and 7 bases from J, with 12 bases between. Germline values: CDR1 SGHDT, CDR2 YYEEEE. CDR3 size: 14 residues. The CDR3 sequence: CASSLSGSRQPQHF. The CDR3 coding sequence is TGTGCCAGCAGCTTGTCGGGGTCTAGGCAGCCCCAGCATTTT.

CDR3 DNA sequence: TGCAGTGCTAGTAGGCTAGCGGGAATTAATGAGCAGTTCTTC. Its translation is CSASRLAGINEQFF. The chain recombines TRBV20-1 with TRBJ2-1, with 9 bases lining up with TRBD2. J was trimmed by 7 bases and V by 3 bases; bases with no gene match: 7. The CDR3 extends over 14 amino acids. From germline, CDR1 is DFQATT and CDR2 SNEGSKA (reference sequence).

CDR3 in amino acids: CASSSTRLAGGPEETQYF. The DNA for the CDR3 is TGTGCCAGCAGTTCTACGAGACTAGCGGGAGGACCTGAGGAGACCCAGTACTTC. The chain joins TRBV27 to TRBJ2-5, with 13 bases matching TRBD2. CDR3 length: 18 amino acids. The germline V gene has CDR1 MNHEY and CDR2 SMNVEV (reference sequence). After removal of 4 bases from V and 5 bases from J, the junction contained 13 bases not matched to a gene.

CDR3 in amino acids: CASSFSGIRYEQYF. In DNA, the CDR3 is TGTGCCAGCAGCTTTAGCGGGATCCGCTACGAGCAGTACTTC. The chain combines TRBV7-2 with TRBJ2-7; 8 bases line up with TRBD2. From germline, CDR1 is SGHTA and CDR2 FQGNSA. The J segment lost 3 bases and the V segment lost 3 bases, leaving 4 bases of the junction unmatched. The CDR3 spans 14 residues.

This clone was found a few times. The same CDR3 can be traced to other DNA sequences in this sample. V usage is TRBV29-1 and J usage is TRBJ1-2; TRBD1 is a possible D gene (6 bases). The CDR3 is 11 amino acids. Germline V gene sequence: CDR1 SQVTM, CDR2 ANQGSEA. V lost 6 bases and J 9 bases, leaving 14 bases between the germline ends. Here the CDR3 reads CSVTTGSSYTF. The CDR3, as DNA: TGCAGCGTAACGACAGGTTCTAGCTACACCTTC. Filled out from reference TRBV29-1 and TRBJ1-2, the complete variable domain reads SAVISQKPSRDICQRGTSLTIQCQVDSQVTMMFWYRQQPGQSLTLIATANQGSEATYESGFVIDKFPISRPNLTFSTLTVSNMSPEDSSIYLCSVTTGSSYTFGSGTRLTVV.

The chain employs TRBV7-3 and TRBJ2-3, with 11 bases identical to TRBD2. CDR1 and CDR2 from the germline V gene are SGHTA and FQGTGA. CDR3 size: 17 residues. The J segment lost 0 bases and the V segment lost 3 bases, leaving 5 bases of the junction unmatched. The CDR3 loop reads CASSLGGTSGSTDTQYF. The CDR3 DNA sequence: TGTGCCAGCAGCTTGGGAGGGACTAGCGGAAGCACAGATACGCAGTATTTT.

This chain uses TRBV19 with TRBJ2-1, with 10 bases fitting TRBD2. Germline loops: CDR1 LNHDA, CDR2 SQIVND (reference sequence). This CDR3 spans 20 amino acids. J lost 6 bases, V lost 5 bases, and 22 bases had no gene match. The CDR3 here is CASSPGGGPGLAEIINEQFF. The DNA of the CDR3 is TGTGCCAGTAGTCCAGGGGGGGGGCCAGGACTAGCGGAGATAATCAATGAGCAGTTCTTC.

This clone turned up a few times. CDR3 protein: CATHLTGHSGNTIYF. CDR3 DNA: TGTGCCACCCATCTCACAGGGCACTCTGGAAACACCATATATTTT. J is TRBJ1-3 and V is TRBV19, with TRBD1 as a possible D gene (6 bases). V dropped 10 bases and J dropped 0 bases, with 16 bases sitting between them. CDR1 and CDR2 from the germline V gene are LNHDA and SQIVND (reference sequence). There are 15 residues in the CDR3.

This rearrangement joins TRBV10-2 to TRBJ2-7; 15 bases align to TRBD2. V gave up 2 bases and J gave up 7 bases; unmatched junction bases: 9. The germline CDR1 and CDR2 sequences are WSHSY and SAAADI. The CDR3 is 17 amino acids. The CDR3 reads CASSEPGLAGGGWEQYF. CDR3 coding DNA: TGCGCCAGCAGTGAGCCGGGACTAGCGGGAGGTGGATGGGAGCAGTACTTC.

This chain joins TRBV5-6 and TRBJ2-3; 8 bases match TRBD1. J gave up 4 bases and V 4 bases, and 5 bases lay outside the gene matches. Germline CDR1 and CDR2: SGHDT and YYEEEE. The CDR3 is 14 residues long. CDR3 in DNA: TGTGCCAGCAGCCCCCCGACAGGGGCAGATACGCAGTATTTT. It translates to CASSPPTGADTQYF.

The rearrangement uses TRBV5-1 and TRBJ1-3; 7 bases fit TRBD1. This CDR3 comprises 15 residues. Germline trimming cut 4 bases from V and 2 bases from J; bases unmatched to any gene: 6. In germline, CDR1 is SGHRS, CDR2 YFSETQ. The chain's CDR3 is CASSPRQGTGNTIYF. The CDR3 DNA is TGCGCCAGCAGCCCCCGACAGGGAACTGGAAACACCATATATTTT.

This clone was found many times. The gene calls are TRBV7-2 and TRBJ2-1; TRBD2 agrees at 11 bases. Germline V lookup: CDR1 SGHTA, CDR2 FQGNSA. The CDR3 is 15 residues long. With V trimmed by 5 bases and J by 3 bases, 3 bases remained unmatched. The CDR3 region is CASSTSGSIYNEQFF. The CDR3 DNA follows: TGTGCCAGCAGCACTAGCGGGAGCATCTACAATGAGCAGTTCTTC. Full variable domain (outside the CDR3, taken from reference TRBV7-2 and TRBJ2-1): GAGVSQSPSNKVTEKGKDVELRCDPISGHTALYWYRQSLGQGLEFLIYFQGNSAPDKSGLPSDRFSAERTGGSVSTLTIQRTQQEDSAVYLCASSTSGSIYNEQFFGPGTRLTVL.

V and J are TRBV19 and TRBJ2-1; 9 nucleotides align to TRBD2. Trimming removed 5 bases from V and 4 bases from J; junction bases left unmatched: 9. This CDR3 comprises 16 residues. The germline V gene encodes CDR1 LNHDA and CDR2 SQIVND (reference sequence). The CDR3 DNA follows: TGTGCCAGTAGTGCGAACGCGGGAGGGTCGTACAATGAGCAGTTCTTC. This translates into CASSANAGGSYNEQFF.

The chain couples TRBV6-2 or TRBV6-3 to TRBJ1-2; D call uncertain. Germline lookup yields CDR1 MNHEY and CDR2 SVGEGT. Deletions cut 8 bases from V and 0 bases from J, with 10 bases between. The CDR3 totals 13 residues. Written as DNA, the CDR3 is TGTGCCAGCGGTTTAGTCACTAACTATGGCTACACCTTC. It translates to CASGLVTNYGYTF.

The genes are TRBV7-2 and TRBJ2-7; 9 positions agree with TRBD1. CDR1 and CDR2 from the germline V gene are SGHTA and FQGNSA. This CDR3 has 15 residues. V trimming: 1 base; J trimming: 5 bases; junction bases outside the gene matches: 6. The CDR3, as DNA: TGTGCCAGCAGCTTAGAAGGACAGGGGTTCAACGAGCAGTACTTC. It specifies CASSLEGQGFNEQYF.

The chain employs TRBV5-1 and TRBJ1-6; 7 positions match TRBD1. The ends lost 5 bases at V and 7 bases at J; junction bases unmatched: 9. CDR3 length: 15 amino acids. Germline-derived CDR1 and CDR2 are SGHRS and YFSETQ. The CDR3 sequence is CASRQGVRRNSPLHF. Written as DNA, the CDR3 is TGCGCCAGCAGGCAGGGGGTGCGACGGAATTCACCCCTCCACTTT.

The chain employs TRBV30 and TRBJ1-4, with D uncertain. Germline CDR1 GTSNPN, CDR2 SVGIG (reference sequence). The ends were cut back, 7 bases at V and 0 bases at J, with 9 bases in the middle. CDR3 length: 13 residues. CDR3 sequence reads: CAFIQSTNEKLFF. DNA of the CDR3: TGTGCCTTCATACAGTCAACTAATGAAAAACTGTTTTTT.

This chain links TRBV27 with TRBJ2-3; 11 bases fit TRBD2. V shed 10 bases, J shed 4 bases, and the junction held 7 bases outside the gene matches. The length of the CDR3 is 14 residues. Germline V lookup: CDR1 MNHEY, CDR2 SMNVEV (reference sequence). The CDR3 loop reads CATKKGLAADTQYF. CDR3 bases: TGTGCCACCAAGAAGGGACTAGCGGCAGATACGCAGTATTTT.

The V and J genes are TRBV5-6 and TRBJ1-1; possible D gene TRBD1, 5 bases. The CDR3 spans 15 residues. V shed 2 bases and J shed 0 bases, with 11 bases lying between them. CDR1 and CDR2 (germline): SGHDT, YYEEEE. In DNA, the CDR3 is TGTGCCAGCAGCTTCGGTACAGGATTGAACACTGAAGCTTTCTTT. Its protein product is CASSFGTGLNTEAFF.

The genes are TRBV7-2 and TRBJ2-5; maybe TRBD2 (6 bases). CDR1 is SGHTA, CDR2 FQGNSA, per germline. This CDR3 contains 18 residues. V was clipped by 1 base and J by 1 base, with 19 bases between them. CDR3 sequence (DNA): TGTGCCAGCAGCTTAGTACCCTTTTGGCGGGGACTCCAAGAGACCCAGTACTTC. Translating it yields CASSLVPFWRGLQETQYF.

Comment on this clone: Other DNA sequences within the sample encode an identical CDR3. The chain uses TRBV5-1 and TRBJ2-1; 10 bases are shared with TRBD2. Trimming at V came to 0 bases and at J to 6 bases, leaving 3 bases not matched to a gene. Germline V CDR1 and CDR2: SGHRS, YFSETQ. CDR3 length: 15 residues. The CDR3 reads CASSLASGSLNEQFF. The CDR3 DNA follows: TGCGCCAGCAGCTTGGCTAGCGGGAGCCTCAATGAGCAGTTCTTC.

This sequence joins TRBV28 and TRBJ2-2; 12 bases fit TRBD2. The germline CDR1 and CDR2 sequences are MDHEN and SYDVKM. The CDR3 has 17 amino acids. J was trimmed by 2 bases and V by 5 bases; bases with no gene match: 6. CDR3 DNA: TGTGCCAGCAGTGAAGGACTAGCGGGATATAACACCGGGGAGCTGTTTTTT. Translated, it gives CASSEGLAGYNTGELFF.

This chain links TRBV19 with TRBJ2-7, with D possibly being TRBD2 (6 bases). Germline V CDR1 and CDR2: LNHDA, SQIVND (reference sequence). CDR3 length: 13 residues. V lost 4 bases, J lost 3 bases, and 10 bases lay in between. CDR3 sequence reads: CASSKTRSYEQYF. The CDR3 DNA is TGTGCCAGTAGTAAGACTAGAAGCTACGAGCAGTACTTC.

V usage is TRBV5-1 and J usage is TRBJ2-7, with D possibly TRBD2 on 6 matching bases. CDR3 length equals 15 residues. The germline V and J ends were trimmed by 1 base and 3 bases, with 14 bases remaining between them. Germline CDR1 is SGHRS and CDR2 is YFSETQ. The CDR3 bases are TGCGCCAGCAGCTTGATGGGGGGTGTGAACTACGAGCAGTACTTC. Translating it yields CASSLMGGVNYEQYF.

This clone appeared once. The gene calls are TRBV4-2 and TRBJ2-5; 9 bases match TRBD1. The CDR3 is 18 amino acids. Trimming took 1 base from V and 0 from J; bases not matched to a gene: 9. Germline loops: CDR1 LGHNA, CDR2 YNFKEQ. In DNA form, the CDR3 reads TGTGCCAGCAGCCAAGGGGGTCTGGGACAGGGCAACCAAGAGACCCAGTACTTC. Its protein is CASSQGGLGQGNQETQYF.

The chain employs TRBV10-2 and TRBJ2-5; 10 bases match TRBD2. CDR1 is WSHSY, CDR2 SAAADI, per germline. This CDR3 is built from 15 residues. With 3 bases clipped from V and 5 bases from J, the junction kept 6 bases outside the gene matches. CDR3 coding DNA: TGCGCCAGCAGTGACCTAGCGGGAGTTGAGGAGACCCAGTACTTC. Its translation: CASSDLAGVEETQYF.